The rows below give T cell receptor beta chains drawn from one sample of a study of OX40 agonist ivuxolimab in advanced cancers. The data were produced by immunoSEQ multiplex PCR, yet TCRdb's version contains in-frame clones alone and is incomplete. The sample has about 94,000 clones, 87% seen once. The starting material was CD4+ or CD8+ T cells sorted from blood, obtained in a trial of the OX40 agonist ivuxolimab. These TCRs come from an adult with an advanced solid tumor such as melanoma, head and neck, liver or kidney cancer. The CDR3 runs from the conserved cysteine through the conserved F or W. A D gene is named only where the DNA matches it firmly.

>13|TRBJ1-4|TRBD1|TRBV2
CASKGSGGEKLFF
TGTGCCAGCAAGGGGTCAGGGGGCGAAAAACTGTTTTTT
>16|TRBJ1-1|-|TRBV9
CASSVDISGGPNEAFF
TGTGCCAGCAGCGTAGATATCAGCGGCGGGCCGAATGAAGCTTTCTTT
>14|TRBJ1-4|-|TRBV4-1
CASSQESRTEKLFF
TGCGCCAGCAGCCAAGAGAGTCGAACCGAAAAACTGTTTTTT
>19|TRBJ2-6|-|TRBV12-5
CASAPTGTPRGMGANVLTF
TGTGCTAGTGCCCCCACAGGGACCCCACGCGGGATGGGGGCCAACGTCCTGACTTTC
>17|TRBJ2-7|-|TRBV19
CASSIGPLWGIPYEQYF
TGTGCCAGTAGTATAGGTCCCTTATGGGGGATCCCCTACGAGCAGTACTTC
>18|TRBJ2-1|-|TRBV21-1
CASSKKKSFLAAYNEQFF
TGTGCCAGCAGCAAAAAAAAATCTTTCCTAGCGGCCTACAATGAGCAGTTCTTC
>12|TRBJ2-7|-|TRBV10-3
CAISEEVWEQYF
TGTGCCATCAGTGAGGAGGTATGGGAGCAGTACTTC
>15|TRBJ1-4|-|TRBV7-9
CASSHGRTSNEKLFF
TGTGCCAGCAGCCACGGACGGACTTCTAATGAAAAACTGTTTTTT
>13|TRBJ2-7|-|TRBV10-1
CASSEGGSYEQYF
TGCGCCAGCAGTGAAGGAGGGAGCTACGAGCAGTACTTC
>19|TRBJ2-3|TRBD2|TRBV7-9
CASSTEGLAGEGGTDTQYF
TGTGCCAGCAGCACTGAGGGACTAGCGGGGGAGGGAGGCACAGATACGCAGTATTTT
>14|TRBJ1-1|TRBD1|TRBV29-1
CSVVLGGRNTEAFF
TGCAGCGTTGTGCTAGGGGGCAGGAACACTGAAGCTTTCTTT